Following are 5 T cell receptor beta chains from one sample sequenced in a study of blood T cell repertoires in COVID-19. The data were produced by immunoSEQ multiplex PCR, yet TCRdb's version contains in-frame clones alone and is incomplete. The table shows approximately 470,000 clones, with roughly 90% occurring only once. The source material was PBMCs or T cells enriched from blood (not recorded which). Receptors were obtained from a young woman who had recovered from COVID-19.

V and J are TRBV25-1 and TRBJ2-3; D might be TRBD2 (7 bases). The CDR3 contains 16 residues. CDR1 and CDR2 from the germline V gene are MGHDK and SYGVNS. Trimming removed 1 base at V and 4 bases at J, with 15 bases between. The CDR3 protein is CASSESKREGADTQYF. In DNA, the CDR3 is TGTGCCAGCAGTGAATCGAAAAGGGAGGGGGCAGATACGCAGTATTTT.

The chain combines TRBV28 with TRBJ1-5; maybe TRBD1 (6 bases). Trimming shortened V by 4 bases and J by 3 bases, and 13 bases separated the two germline ends. The CDR3 totals 15 residues. Germline values: CDR1 MDHEN, CDR2 SYDVKM. As DNA, the CDR3 is TGTGCCAGCAGTTCACCCCGGACAGACAATCAGCCCCAGCATTTT. It translates to CASSSPRTDNQPQHF.

Comment on this clone: The same CDR3 can be traced to other DNA sequences in this sample. V usage is TRBV30 and J usage is TRBJ2-7; TRBD2 aligns across 11 bases. V lost 5 bases, J lost 3 bases, and 9 bases stayed unmatched. Germline CDR1 GTSNPN, CDR2 SVGIG (reference sequence). The CDR3 covers 15 residues. CDR3 DNA: TGTGCCTGGGCCCCTTTGGGACTAGCGGTCTACGAGCAGTACTTC. As protein: CAWAPLGLAVYEQYF.

The chain uses TRBV10-3 and TRBJ2-1, with D tentatively TRBD2 (6 bases). Germline CDR1 and CDR2: ENHRY and SYGVKD. The CDR3 is made up of 15 amino acids. V was cut by 6 bases and J by 6 bases, with 18 bases left in between. The CDR3 nucleotides read TGTGCCATCAGATGGGACTTAACTCCAGCCAATGAGCAGTTCTTC. Encoded protein: CAIRWDLTPANEQFF.

This clone was found a few times. The V gene is TRBV28, the J gene TRBJ1-4; D gene uncertain. CDR1 is MDHEN and CDR2 is SYDVKM in the germline V gene. This CDR3 contains 14 residues. V lost 6 bases and J lost 6, with 14 bases in between. The CDR3 spells CASSMPAGDEKLFF. DNA for the CDR3: TGTGCCAGCAGCATGCCGGCGGGCGATGAAAAACTGTTTTTT.